This T cell receptor (beta chain) was sequenced in a study of beta chain features in type 1 diabetes. Investigators reverse transcribed all isolated RNA, so they sequenced expressed TCRB transcripts. TCRdb's copy holds only in-frame clones and misses some; the assay was immunoSEQ multiplex PCR. Here the sample spans a few hundred thousand clones, approximately 12% being singletons. CDR3 length: 13 amino acids. Germline assignment: CDR1 GTSNPN and CDR2 SVGIG (reference sequence). The trim removed 2 bases at V and 8 bases at J, leaving 4 bases unmatched. The sequencing sample was made of naive CD4+ T cells from blood. The TCR sequence derives from a man aged 18 to 35 in good health. V is TRBV30 and J is TRBJ1-5; 9 bases match TRBD1. The CDR3 bases are TGTGCCTGGAGTCGACAGGGGGACGAGCCCCAGCATTTT. It translates to CAWSRQGDEPQHF.